Below, 20 T cell receptor beta chains from the same sample are listed, as sequenced in a study of T cells in Graves' hyperthyroidism and ophthalmopathy. The TCR beta CDR3 regions underwent amplification using RNA transcripts as the source. HTBI primers drove first-round RT-PCR of the TCR CDR3. From the multiplex PCR reads, TCRdb called clonotypes with MiXCR, one entry per CDR3 protein. The sample holds roughly 500,000 distinct CDR3 sequences, around 14% seen once. Sequenced input: blood. The origin of the receptors is a woman aged 25-40 years with Graves' hyperthyroidism that later progressed to Graves' ophthalmopathy.

The rearrangement links TRBV19 to TRBJ2-2, with D possibly being TRBD2 (7 bases). The V and J ends lost 7 bases and 0 bases respectively, with 15 bases between them. Germline assignment: CDR1 LNHDA and CDR2 SQIVND (reference sequence). This CDR3 contains 16 residues. As DNA, the CDR3 is TGTGCCAGTATCCCGAGGCGGGGGCCGAACACCGGGGAGCTGTTTTTT. Protein sequence: CASIPRRGPNTGELFF. The entire variable domain, with the rest obtained from reference TRBV19 and TRBJ2-2, is as follows: DGGITQSPKYLFRKEGQNVTLSCEQNLNHDAMYWYRQDPGQGLRLIYYSQIVNDFQKGDIAEGYSVSREKKESFPLTVTSAQKNPTAFYLCASIPRRGPNTGELFFGEGSRLTVL.

In this sample, this clonotype turned up a few times. This may stem from a read error, because a much larger clone lies one nucleotide away. The chain is built from TRBV20-1 and TRBJ1-1; D gene ambiguous. Looked up from germline, CDR1 is DFQATT and CDR2 is SNEGSKA (reference sequence). The CDR3 has 14 amino acids. Trimming pared 3 bases from V and 2 bases from J, leaving 13 bases between. In DNA, the CDR3 is TGCAGTGCTAGTCGGTGGCAGTTTAACACTGAAGCTTTCTTT. This gives the protein CSASRWQFNTEAFF.

There are many counts of this clonotype. The chain joins TRBV29-1 to TRBJ1-2; D gene unclear. Germline loops: CDR1 SQVTM, CDR2 ANQGSEA. The CDR3 runs to 8 residues. CDR3 DNA: TGCAGTGTGGGTGGCTACACCTTC. This translates into CSVGGYTF.

In regard to this clonotype: This may arise from a read error, as a much more abundant clone is one base away. The chain has TRBV30 and TRBJ2-4, with D possibly matching TRBD1 (6 bases). CDR1 is GTSNPN, CDR2 SVGIG, per germline (reference sequence). The CDR3 sequence is 15 residues long. The V end was cut by 3 bases, the J end by 2 bases, with 14 bases between. The CDR3: CAWSQAGATKNIQYF. As DNA, the CDR3 is TGTGCCTGGAGCCAAGCAGGGGCGACCAAAAACATTCAGTACTTC.

This clonotype was seen repeatedly, ten times or more. This chain uses TRBV12-3 or TRBV12-4 with TRBJ2-3; no reliable D call. V lost 3 bases and J lost 2, with 12 bases in between. The CDR3 is made up of 15 amino acids. This CDR3 is CASSLMGRNTDTQYF. CDR3 nucleotide sequence: TGTGCCAGCAGTTTGATGGGCAGGAACACAGATACGCAGTATTTT.

The table lists this clonotype with many counts. J is TRBJ2-2 and V is TRBV12-3 or TRBV12-4; 11 bases align to TRBD2. V dropped 3 bases and J dropped 4; count of bases not matched to a gene: 4. CDR3 length equals 16 residues. The CDR3 DNA sequence: TGTGCCAGCAGTTTGGGTAGCGGGAGGGCCACCGGGGAGCTGTTTTTT. Amino acid sequence: CASSLGSGRATGELFF.

V is TRBV18 and J is TRBJ1-1; 12 nucleotides match TRBD1. This CDR3 has 17 residues. V dropped 4 bases and J dropped 3; count of bases not matched to a gene: 9. Germline CDR1 KGHSH, CDR2 LQKENI. In DNA form, the CDR3 reads TGTGCCAGCTCACTCCTCGGGACAGGGGGCGCCGACACTGAAGCTTTCTTT. Residues: CASSLLGTGGADTEAFF. Together with reference TRBV18 and TRBJ1-1, the CDR3 gives the full variable domain: NAGVMQNPRHLVRRRGQEARLRCSPMKGHSHVYWYRQLPEEGLKFMVYLQKENIIDESGMPKERFSAEFPKEGPSILRIQQVVRGDSAAYFCASSLLGTGGADTEAFFGQGTRLTVV.

The sample holds one count of this clonotype. One junction end disagrees with the germline gene, perhaps due to a read error. The rearrangement uses TRBV9 and TRBJ2-5; 7 positions match TRBD2. The CDR3 contains 17 residues. Germline CDR1 SGDLS, CDR2 YYNGEE. The DNA of the CDR3 is TGTGCCAGCAGCGCGTCAGGGCTAGCGGAGCTCCAAGAGAACCAGTACTTC. Amino acids: CASSASGLAELQENQYF. Based on the CDR3 plus reference TRBV9 and TRBJ2-5, the full variable domain is DSGVTQTPKHLITATGQRVTLRCSPRSGDLSVYWYQQSLDQGLQFLIQYYNGEERAKGNILERFSAQQFPDLHSELNLSSLELGDSALYFCASSASGLAELQENQYFGPGTRLLVL.

This clonotype was recorded at least ten times. The J gene is TRBJ2-1, the V gene TRBV12-3 or TRBV12-4; tentative D call: TRBD1 (5 bases). The CDR3 extends over 17 amino acids. V was pared by 1 base and J by 3 bases, with 16 bases between. CDR3 coding DNA: TGTGCCAGCAGTTTAGTTGGGCAGGGTCGTTTCTACAATGAGCAGTTCTTC. Translation gives CASSLVGQGRFYNEQFF.

This sequence joins TRBV5-4 and TRBJ1-3; D may be TRBD1 (5 bases). This CDR3 is 14 amino acids long. Trimming stripped 5 bases from V and 4 bases from J, with 13 bases between. Germline CDR1 SGHNT, CDR2 YYREEE (reference sequence). Here the CDR3 reads CASREGPLGNTIYF. The DNA for the CDR3 is TGTGCCAGCAGGGAGGGACCGCTCGGAAACACCATATATTTT. Drawing the rest from reference TRBV5-4 and TRBJ1-3, the complete variable domain is ETGVTQSPTHLIKTRGQQVTLRCSSQSGHNTVSWYQQALGQGPQFIFQYYREEENGRGNFPPRFSGLQFPNYSSELNVNALELDDSALYLCASREGPLGNTIYFGEGSWLTVV.

This clonotype was recorded at least ten times. In DNA, the CDR3 is TGTGCCAGTACCCCCGACAGATCATACAATCAGCCCCAGCATTTT. It codes for CASTPDRSYNQPQHF. The chain couples TRBV19 to TRBJ1-5, with D possibly being TRBD1 (5 bases). V was cut by 7 bases and J by 3 bases, with 16 bases left in between. The CDR3 is 15 amino acids. Germline V gene data show CDR1 as LNHDA and CDR2 as SQIVND (reference sequence).

This clonotype was observed a handful of times. The V call is TRBV20-1, the J call TRBJ2-2; D not resolved. The CDR3 length is 13 residues. V was trimmed by 4 bases and J by 2 bases, leaving 8 bases between them. Germline CDR1 is DFQATT and CDR2 is SNEGSKA (reference sequence). CDR3 residues: CSAKTINTGELFF. CDR3 nucleotides: TGCAGTGCTAAAACAATAAACACCGGGGAGCTGTTTTTT.

Ten or more counts support this clonotype. The rearrangement joins TRBV3-1 to TRBJ1-1; D is possibly TRBD1 (5 bases). Germline V CDR1 and CDR2: LGHDT, YNNKEL (reference sequence). This CDR3 is built from 15 residues. The V and J ends lost 4 bases and 0 bases respectively, with 12 bases between them. For the CDR3, the DNA is TGTGCCAGCAGCCTAAGAGGGGAATTGAACACTGAAGCTTTCTTT. Encoded protein: CASSLRGELNTEAFF.

This clonotype appeared many times. The V gene is TRBV25-1, the J gene TRBJ2-7; 12 nucleotides match TRBD1. The junction had 10 bases not matched to a gene; V was cut back by 5 bases and J by 5 bases. The germline V gene has CDR1 MGHDK and CDR2 SYGVNS. CDR3 length: 16 amino acids. For the CDR3, the DNA is TGTGCCAGCAGTAAACCGGGACAGGGGGCGCGAGACGAGCAGTACTTC. It translates to CASSKPGQGARDEQYF.

There are many counts of this clonotype. The chain couples TRBV5-1 to TRBJ1-1; D is unresolved. V was trimmed by 2 bases and J by 3 bases, leaving 11 bases between them. The length of the CDR3 is 14 residues. Germline values: CDR1 SGHRS, CDR2 YFSETQ. As DNA, the CDR3 is TGCGCCAGCAGCTTCCGGGATGTGGACACTGAAGCTTTCTTT. This codes for CASSFRDVDTEAFF.

This clonotype was recorded many times. This chain joins TRBV9 and TRBJ1-4; D is ambiguous. This CDR3 region has 15 residues. Germline V gene lookup returns CDR1 SGDLS and CDR2 YYNGEE. V dropped 3 bases and J dropped 3 bases, with 12 bases sitting between them. The CDR3 region is CASSETGSANEKLFF. Here the CDR3 DNA reads TGTGCCAGCAGCGAGACGGGTTCGGCTAATGAAAAACTGTTTTTT.

This clonotype appeared many times. The J gene is TRBJ1-1, the V gene TRBV28; D gene uncertain. The CDR3 covers 15 residues. V shed 5 bases and J shed 4 bases, with 17 bases lying between them. The germline CDR1 and CDR2 sequences are MDHEN and SYDVKM. The CDR3 coding sequence is TGTGCCAGCAGTGCCGGAGGGAGAGGTAGCACTGAAGCTTTCTTT. Translated: CASSAGGRGSTEAFF.

This clonotype showed up many times. The CDR3 protein is CASRIWREAFF. Here the CDR3 DNA reads TGTGCCAGTAGGATATGGCGAGAAGCTTTCTTT. The chain couples TRBV19 to TRBJ1-1; no firm D call. Looked up from germline, CDR1 is LNHDA and CDR2 is SQIVND (reference sequence). The CDR3 covers 11 residues. V gave up 6 bases and J gave up 8 bases, with 10 bases separating them.

The rearrangement links TRBV9 to TRBJ1-2; no firm D call. The CDR3 has 14 residues. CDR1 SGDLS and CDR2 YYNGEE come from the germline V gene. The ends were cut back, 1 base at V and 8 bases at J, with 15 bases in the middle. In DNA form, the CDR3 reads TGTGCCAGCAGCGTATCAGCCAGGCCGGGCGGCTACACCTTC. Protein: CASSVSARPGGYTF.

This clonotype was counted ten times or more. This chain links TRBV5-1 with TRBJ2-7; 9 positions agree with TRBD2. The J segment lost 3 bases and the V segment lost 1 base, leaving 8 bases of the junction unmatched. Germline values: CDR1 SGHRS, CDR2 YFSETQ. The CDR3 spans 16 residues. The DNA of the CDR3 is TGCGCCAGCAGCTTGACTATAGCGGGAGAAGGCTACGAGCAGTACTTC. As protein: CASSLTIAGEGYEQYF.